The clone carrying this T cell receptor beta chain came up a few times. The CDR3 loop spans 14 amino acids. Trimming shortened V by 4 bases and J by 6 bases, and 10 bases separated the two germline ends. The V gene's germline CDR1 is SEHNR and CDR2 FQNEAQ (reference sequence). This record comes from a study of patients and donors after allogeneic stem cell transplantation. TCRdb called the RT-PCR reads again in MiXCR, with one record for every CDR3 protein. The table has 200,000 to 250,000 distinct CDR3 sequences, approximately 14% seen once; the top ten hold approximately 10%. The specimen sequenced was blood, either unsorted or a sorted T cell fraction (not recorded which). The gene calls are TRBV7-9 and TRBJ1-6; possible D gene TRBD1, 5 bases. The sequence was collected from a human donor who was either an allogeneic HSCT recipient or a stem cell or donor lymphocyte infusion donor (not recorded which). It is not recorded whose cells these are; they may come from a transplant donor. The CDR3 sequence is CASSSGGGNSPLHF. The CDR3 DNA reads TGTGCCAGCAGCTCCGGGGGGGGTAATTCACCCCTCCACTTT.